This entry concerns a single T cell receptor (beta chain). The antigen is unknown. This entry belongs to a study of OX40 agonist ivuxolimab in advanced cancers. Germline V CDR1 and CDR2: SGHTA, FQGNSA. V was clipped by 5 bases and J by 3 bases; unmatched bases: 7. This CDR3 has 16 amino acids. Study-level points and caveats: Blood T cells, both CD4+ and CD8+, expanded clonally by week 6 at 0.1 to 3.0 mg/kg. The authors did not determine the antigen specificity of the expanded peripheral T cells.

Profiling relied on immunoSEQ multiplex PCR, and the TCRdb table lists in-frame clones only, not all of them. Of 60,000 to 75,000 clones listed, under 90% are singletons. Any history of autoimmune disease or systemic immunosuppression disqualified patients. This chain connects TRBV7-2 to TRBJ1-4, with 9 positions matching TRBD1. The sequence was collected from an adult with an advanced solid tumor such as melanoma, head and neck, liver or kidney cancer. Sequencing was performed on CD4+ or CD8+ T cells sorted from blood, taken in a trial of the OX40 agonist ivuxolimab. The CDR3 DNA is TGTGCCAGCAGCCGGTACCGGGACAGGGCTAATGAAAAACTGTTTTTT. Encoded protein: CASSRYRDRANEKLFF.